The sequence of this TCR beta chain was determined in a study of T cell responses to AZD1222 COVID-19 vaccine. TCRdb's table, derived via immunoSEQ multiplex PCR, lists solely in-frame clones and lacks some. The sample includes about 110,000 clones, less than 95% seen only once; the top ten take around 8%. Notes on the study in general: Clonal diversity was possibly underestimated; the donors were predominantly white British and more often female. Seropositive at baseline were only a handful of AZD1222 recipients. Targets within unmutated variant regions were reportedly found for nearly half of spike-specific TCRs.

With regard to this clone: What it binds is unknown.

Samples with a second dose at about 4 or about 12 weeks were pooled together. The receptor comes from an adult who received the AZD1222 COVID-19 vaccine. The source was peripheral blood, collected 28 days after the second AZD1222 dose.

The CDR3 nucleotides are TGTGCCAGCAGCTCCTCTGATGGGGCCAACGTCCTGACTTTC. This gives the protein CASSSSDGANVLTF. The J gene is TRBJ2-6, the V gene TRBV11-3; D ambiguous. The length of the CDR3 is 14 residues. Germline CDR1 and CDR2: SGHNT and YENEEA. The germline V and J ends were trimmed by 4 bases and 3 bases, with 7 bases remaining between them.